This note documents a single T cell receptor (beta chain) sequence. This clone is termed medium-sized (0.01 to 0.1%). The specificity of this receptor is unknown. No base quality values were provided; no much bigger clone lies one nucleotide off. These data come from a study of OX40 agonist ivuxolimab in advanced cancers. About the investigation overall: Ivuxolimab was an agonistic, fully human IgG2 monoclonal antibody directed against OX40 (CD134), a costimulatory receptor. Intravenous ivuxolimab was administered to patients every 2 weeks at six dose levels: 0.01, 0.1, 0.3, 1.5, 3 and 10 mg/kg. Of the approximately 50 dose-escalation patients, hepatocellular carcinoma was present in approximately 20, melanoma in approximately 15, renal cell carcinoma in 9 and head and neck cancer in 9. A male proportion of roughly 80% and a mean age of approximately 60 years, ranging from roughly 23 to 80, were recorded for the dose-escalation cohort. Prior anti-PD-1, anti-PD-L1 or anti-CTLA-4 therapy was permitted, and 40% of dose-escalation patients had received checkpoint inhibitors. Partial responses occurred in three dose-escalation patients: two with cutaneous melanoma and one with hepatocellular carcinoma. The point of sequencing TCRbeta in the periphery was to test whether ivuxolimab changed TCR sequence diversity and drove clonal T-cell expansion. The paper covers the monotherapy dose-escalation part of the phase I ivuxolimab trial, which included N of about 50 patients.

The trial excluded patients who had a history of autoimmune disease or were on systemic immunosuppression. Peripheral blood for TCR sequencing was collected from all dose cohorts at baseline, on cycle 4 day 1, and on cycle 7 day 1. Samples were obtained from an open-label, multicenter, first-in-human phase I dose-escalation trial of ivuxolimab. Adults with locally advanced or metastatic head and neck squamous cell, hepatocellular, melanoma or renal cell carcinoma were enrolled in the trial. Before TCR sequencing, CD4+ T cells and CD8+ T cells were sorted from peripheral blood as separate populations. The germline V gene (reference sequence) yields GTSNPN for CDR1 and SVGIG for CDR2. The CDR3 holds 14 amino acids from the cysteine to the phenylalanine. Only the CDR3 DNA is retained, 42 bases long and in frame from the first base. V lost 5 bases and J lost 5 bases; the stretch between them is 15 bases long.

Overall study results and their limits: On average, CD8+ T cells showed more expanded clones than CD4+ T cells after ivuxolimab. Antigen specificity was not determined for the clonally expanded peripheral T cells. In partial responders in the 0.1-3.0 mg/kg groups, normalized peripheral clonal expansion was found to be among the lowest, especially among CD8+ T cells. At doses of 0.1 to 3.0 mg/kg, clonal expansion of both CD4+ and CD8+ T cells in blood was seen between baseline and week 6. Low levels of normalized T-cell clonal expansion were also shown by some nonresponding patients.

For sequencing of the TCRbeta CDR3 region, genomic DNA was extracted from the sorted cells. The immunoSEQ Assay was used to sequence the TCRbeta CDR3 regions. The table was pulled from immuneACCESS by TCRdb, which kept in-frame rearrangements only. Such tables lose some clones; where checked, under half of the loss comes from unresolved V genes, and the rest has no known cause. The sample includes tens of thousands of clones, with around nine tenths observed a single time. Approximately 35% of the sample lies in the top ten. This clonotype was obtained from an adult with an advanced solid tumor such as melanoma, head and neck, liver or kidney cancer. Recombination linked TRBV30 to TRBJ2-2; the best D guess is TRBD1, with 7 bases matching. The sequencing here drew on CD4+ or CD8+ T cells sorted from blood, taken in a trial of the OX40 agonist ivuxolimab. The nucleotide sequence is TGTGCCTGGTCCACAGGGGACTTTACCGGGGAGCTGTTTTTT. Translation gives CAWSTGDFTGELFF.